The 16 T cell receptor beta chains in this list originate from one sample, sequenced in a study of T cell responses to AZD1222 COVID-19 vaccine. TCRdb keeps only in-frame clones here, not all; method: immunoSEQ multiplex PCR. Counted here are 95,000 to 100,000 clones, 90% occurring once; the ten biggest clones make up approximately 1.3%. The sequencing used peripheral blood, collected on day 0 of AZD1222 vaccination. The receptors were gathered from an adult in good health.

The gene calls are TRBV3-1 (or the pseudogene TRBV3-2) and TRBJ2-1; D is unresolved. Trimming removed 4 bases from V and 5 bases from J, with 6 bases in between. The CDR3 has 12 amino acids. Germline V gives CDR1 LGHDT, CDR2 YNNKEL (reference sequence). The CDR3 region is CASSRRDNEQFF. Written as DNA, the CDR3 is TGTGCCAGCAGCCGCCGCGACAATGAGCAGTTCTTC.

This clone was seen a single time. The gene calls are TRBV3-1 (or the pseudogene TRBV3-2) and TRBJ2-3; 12 nucleotides align to TRBD2. V was pared by 4 bases and J by 7 bases, with 9 bases of the junction left unmatched. CDR1 LGHDT and CDR2 YNNKEL come from the germline V gene (reference sequence). CDR3 size: 16 residues. Written as DNA, the CDR3 is TGTGCCAGCAGCCCTAAGACTAGCGGGGGACGACATACGCAGTATTTT. Encoded protein: CASSPKTSGGRHTQYF.

The table lists this clone with a count of one. The chain carries TRBV6-1 and TRBJ1-6; the D is unclear. Germline CDR1 reads MNHNS; CDR2 reads SASEGT. CDR3 length equals 12 residues. The V and J ends lost 2 bases and 9 bases respectively, with 5 bases between them. DNA of the CDR3: TGTGCCAGCAGTGAACGGAGTTCACCCCTCCACTTT. The encoded protein is CASSERSSPLHF.

This clone was recorded once. The J gene is TRBJ1-1, the V gene TRBV3-1 (or the pseudogene TRBV3-2); TRBD1 is a possible D gene (5 bases). The CDR3 is made up of 14 amino acids. With 4 bases removed from V and 9 bases from J, the gap between germline ends came to 18 bases. CDR1 and CDR2 (germline): LGHDT, YNNKEL (reference sequence). CDR3 sequence (DNA): TGTGCCAGCAGCCCAGTTAGCGGGGGTGCGCAAGCTTTCTTT. It encodes CASSPVSGGAQAFF.

DNA for the CDR3: TGTGCCAGCAGCCAAGGACAGCTAACCTTGACAATGAACACCGGGGAGCTGTTTTTT. Its protein is CASSQGQLTLTMNTGELFF. V gene TRBV14 combines with J gene TRBJ2-2; tentative D call: TRBD1 (5 bases). The germline V gene has CDR1 SGHDN and CDR2 FVKESK. The CDR3 is 19 residues long. V was clipped by 1 base and J by 1 base, with 19 bases between them.

The J gene is TRBJ2-7, the V gene TRBV7-9; D not certain. V was shortened by 6 bases and J by 4 bases, with 10 bases between the two germline ends. Per the germline V gene, CDR1 is SEHNR and CDR2 is FQNEAQ (reference sequence). This CDR3 spans 12 amino acids. CDR3 bases: TGTGCCAGCAGTCCAATCATGTACGAGCAGTACTTC. As protein: CASSPIMYEQYF.

This chain joins TRBV5-1 and TRBJ1-1, with 11 bases fitting TRBD1. The CDR3 covers 16 residues. Germline assignment: CDR1 SGHRS and CDR2 YFSETQ. V trimming: 4 bases; J trimming: 2 bases; junction bases outside the gene matches: 7. CDR3 bases: TGCGCCAGCAGCGCCGGACAGGGGGCGCGTAACACTGAAGCTTTCTTT. It translates to CASSAGQGARNTEAFF. Filled out from reference TRBV5-1 and TRBJ1-1, the complete variable domain reads KAGVTQTPRYLIKTRGQQVTLSCSPISGHRSVSWYQQTPGQGLQFLFEYFSETQRNKGNFPGRFSGRQFSNSRSEMNVSTLELGDSALYLCASSAGQGARNTEAFFGQGTRLTVV.

This sequence joins TRBV6-1 and TRBJ1-2, with 8 nucleotides matching TRBD1. Germline V gene data show CDR1 as MNHNS and CDR2 as SASEGT. CDR3 length: 13 amino acids. V lost 3 bases, J lost 3 bases, and 0 bases stayed unmatched. The CDR3 nucleotides are TGTGCCAGCAGTGAGACAGGGGACTATGGCTACACCTTC. This translates into CASSETGDYGYTF.

This clone was counted a few times. V and J are TRBV29-1 and TRBJ1-2; possibly TRBD1 for D (6 bases). This CDR3 is 11 amino acids long. Germline V gives CDR1 SQVTM, CDR2 ANQGSEA. V was clipped by 7 bases and J by 9 bases, with 15 bases between them. CDR3 coding DNA: TGCAGCGCGGGACAACGTGGAAGCTACACCTTC. Its translation is CSAGQRGSYTF.

This clone was observed once. V gene TRBV15 combines with J gene TRBJ2-7, with 15 positions matching TRBD2. The CDR3 is 16 amino acids. The trim removed 4 bases at V and 3 bases at J, leaving 4 bases unmatched. Per the germline V gene, CDR1 is LNHNV and CDR2 is YYDKDF (reference sequence). The CDR3 sequence: CATSNWTSGGDYEQYF. The CDR3 region has the DNA TGTGCCACCAGCAATTGGACTAGCGGGGGGGACTACGAGCAGTACTTC.

The chain is built from TRBV5-6 and TRBJ1-1; D not resolved. This CDR3 region has 14 residues. Germline V gives CDR1 SGHDT, CDR2 YYEEEE. V lost 2 bases and J lost 3, with 11 bases in between. As DNA, the CDR3 is TGTGCCAGCAGCTTTCCCAGGCAGGACACTGAAGCTTTCTTT. Its translation is CASSFPRQDTEAFF.

This clone appeared once. V is TRBV9 and J is TRBJ1-1, with a weak D call TRBD1 (6 bases). CDR3 length: 15 residues. V dropped 5 bases and J dropped 1 base, with 15 bases sitting between them. Per the germline V gene, CDR1 is SGDLS and CDR2 is YYNGEE. CDR3 in amino acids: CASRRDYRENTEAFF. The CDR3 nucleotides read TGTGCCAGCAGGCGGGATTACAGGGAGAACACTGAAGCTTTCTTT.

The genes are TRBV6-5 and TRBJ1-1; no firm D call. The V and J ends lost 2 bases and 4 bases respectively, with 8 bases between them. CDR1 and CDR2 (germline): MNHEY, SVGAGI. The length of the CDR3 is 13 residues. CDR3 sequence reads: CASSYRAFTEAFF. CDR3 DNA sequence: TGTGCCAGCAGTTACAGGGCTTTCACTGAAGCTTTCTTT.

The genes are TRBV6-2 or TRBV6-3 and TRBJ2-6; D call uncertain. Per germline, CDR1 MNHEY and CDR2 SVGEGT. V lost 4 bases and J 0 bases, leaving 10 bases between the germline ends. There are 16 residues in the CDR3. The CDR3 region is CASSSQENSGANVLTF. CDR3 coding DNA: TGTGCCAGCAGTTCTCAGGAGAACTCTGGGGCCAACGTCCTGACTTTC.

The chain uses TRBV6-1 and TRBJ2-6; tentatively, D is TRBD1 (5 bases). CDR3 length: 16 residues. Between the trimmed V and J ends, which lost 2 bases and 4 bases, there was a span of 12 bases. Germline CDR1 MNHNS, CDR2 SASEGT. This CDR3 reads CASSEPQGVGANVLTF. As DNA, the CDR3 is TGTGCCAGCAGTGAACCGCAAGGGGTAGGGGCCAACGTCCTGACTTTC.

This chain uses TRBV7-2 with TRBJ1-2; D gene uncertain. The V and J ends lost 5 bases and 8 bases respectively, with 24 bases between them. The CDR3 loop spans 16 amino acids. CDR1 is SGHTA, CDR2 FQGNSA, per germline. As DNA, the CDR3 is TGTGCCAGCAGCCCCACCTCGTCTCAAAGGCCCCCCGGCTACACCTTC. Protein: CASSPTSSQRPPGYTF.